This T cell receptor (beta chain) appears in the sequencing data of a study of T cells in Graves' hyperthyroidism and ophthalmopathy. The overall study: Peripheral blood was taken when the disease was first diagnosed, before any treatment began.

Study-level results: The model foresaw ophthalmopathy a median roughly 6 months prior to onset.

Details on this clonotype: What it recognizes is unknown.

Patients aged 18 to 65 with hyperthyroidism were newly diagnosed, with duration under 2 months. The investigators amplified TCR beta CDR3 regions from RNA transcripts. Researchers ran a first-round RT-PCR on the TCR CDR3 using the HTBI primer set. TCRdb recomputed calls from the multiplex PCR reads with MiXCR, one row per CDR3 protein. The table lists around 240,000 distinct CDR3 sequences, roughly 15% of them singletons, with roughly 14% in the top ten. V lost 4 bases to trimming and J lost 5 bases; unmatched junction nucleotides: 4. The germline gives CDR1 SGHTA, CDR2 FQGTGA. This CDR3 is built from 14 residues.

The sequence was collected from a woman aged 40 to 49 with Graves' hyperthyroidism that later progressed to Graves' ophthalmopathy. The sample taken for sequencing was blood. The rearrangement joins TRBV7-3 to TRBJ1-1; 10 nucleotides line up with TRBD1. The CDR3 spells CASSWDRGKTEAFF. The CDR3 DNA follows: TGTGCCAGCAGCTGGGACAGGGGCAAAACTGAAGCTTTCTTT.